The 10 T cell receptor beta chains below all came from one sample that was sequenced in a study of type 1 regulatory T cells (dated by TCRdb to about 2021). Their cognate antigens are unknown. Sequencing was performed on an Illumina MiSeq. The public reads were reprocessed in TCRdb via fastp at Q25 and MiXCR, keeping in-frame beta chains. Every distinct CDR3 protein forms one entry, paired with its most common genes and DNA. The sample records roughly 62,000 distinct CDR3 sequences, less than 65% of which are singletons. The ten largest clones add up to approximately 1.8% of the sample. The source material was cultured non-Tr1 T cells, either the whole culture or a sorted T cell fraction (not recorded which). Sample cell subset or site, as interpreted from the label and publication: non-Tr1 population from the T-allo10 product. These receptors were taken from a human donor in good health.

The V call is TRBV20-1, the J call TRBJ1-5; 8 bases are a match to TRBD1. The germline V gene encodes CDR1 DFQATT and CDR2 SNEGSKA (reference sequence). The length of the CDR3 is 13 residues. V lost 3 bases and J lost 3; bases outside the gene matches: 1. For the CDR3, the DNA is TGCAGTGCTAGGACAGGGGTCAATCAGCCCCAGCATTTT. This codes for CSARTGVNQPQHF.

This chain joins TRBV20-1 and TRBJ2-1; a weak D match, TRBD2 (5 bases). The germline V and J ends were trimmed by 5 bases and 0 bases, with 14 bases remaining between them. From germline, CDR1 is DFQATT and CDR2 SNEGSKA (reference sequence). The CDR3 contains 15 residues. The CDR3 region is CSAPTLGSSYNEQFF. CDR3 DNA sequence: TGCAGTGCTCCAACTCTAGGGAGCTCCTACAATGAGCAGTTCTTC.

The V and J genes are TRBV24-1 and TRBJ2-1; possible D gene TRBD2, 7 bases. This CDR3 is built from 14 residues. The germline gives CDR1 KGHDR, CDR2 SFDVKD. Trimming took 3 bases from V and 12 from J, leaving 17 bases between them. CDR3: CATSDPLGGGAQFF. The CDR3 DNA sequence: TGTGCCACCAGTGATCCCCTAGGGGGGGGAGCGCAGTTCTTC.

This clonotype appeared a few times. This chain links TRBV9 with TRBJ2-7, with TRBD1 identical over 7 bases. This CDR3 contains 15 residues. V trimming: 5 bases; J trimming: 0 bases; junction bases outside the gene matches: 8. In germline, CDR1 is SGDLS, CDR2 YYNGEE. CDR3 sequence: CASSATGTVSYEQYF. The CDR3 DNA sequence: TGTGCCAGCAGTGCAACCGGGACAGTCTCCTACGAGCAGTACTTC.

The V gene is TRBV27, the J gene TRBJ2-7; no reliable D call. This CDR3 comprises 15 residues. Deletions cut 3 bases from V and 0 bases from J, with 12 bases between. Germline V gene lookup returns CDR1 MNHEY and CDR2 SMNVEV (reference sequence). The CDR3 region has the DNA TGTGCCAGCAGTTTCGACAAGCTGAACTCCTACGAGCAGTACTTC. It translates to CASSFDKLNSYEQYF.

The CDR3 coding sequence is TGTGCCAGCAGCGTACTCACAGGGTCAGGTGGGGAGCTGTTTTTT. Its translation is CASSVLTGSGGELFF. The chain combines TRBV9 with TRBJ2-2; D possibly corresponds to TRBD1 (6 bases). This CDR3 is 15 amino acids long. The V gene's germline CDR1 is SGDLS and CDR2 YYNGEE. With 1 base removed from V and 8 bases from J, the gap between germline ends came to 15 bases.

The table lists this clonotype with a count of one. The chain couples TRBV5-1 to TRBJ1-4, with D tentatively TRBD1 (5 bases). Germline values: CDR1 SGHRS, CDR2 YFSETQ. This CDR3 contains 16 residues. V lost 4 bases, J lost 0 bases, and 13 bases lay in between. CDR3 nucleotide sequence: TGCGCCAGCAGCGGCCAGGGAGGAGCAACTAATGAAAAACTGTTTTTT. Protein sequence: CASSGQGGATNEKLFF.

The chain is built from TRBV12-3 or TRBV12-4 and TRBJ1-3; D unclear. The V and J ends lost 4 bases and 4 bases respectively, with 11 bases between them. CDR3 length: 14 amino acids. The CDR3: CASSWEGSGNTIYF. The CDR3 DNA follows: TGTGCCAGCAGTTGGGAAGGCTCCGGAAACACCATATATTTT.

V usage is TRBV19 and J usage is TRBJ2-4; D is perhaps TRBD2 (7 bases). Trimming shortened V by 0 bases and J by 7 bases, and 19 bases separated the two germline ends. The CDR3 contains 17 residues. Germline CDR1 is LNHDA and CDR2 is SQIVND (reference sequence). CDR3 amino acids: CASSIEGPGGAWNIQYF. The CDR3 nucleotides are TGTGCCAGTAGTATAGAGGGACCGGGGGGCGCGTGGAACATTCAGTACTTC.

The genes are TRBV11-2 and TRBJ2-7; 9 bases agree with TRBD2. CDR3 length: 17 amino acids. Germline trimming cut 5 bases from V and 3 bases from J; bases unmatched to any gene: 14. Germline V lookup: CDR1 SGHAT, CDR2 FQNNGV. The CDR3 spells CASSTPRSGSVIYEQYF. DNA of the CDR3: TGTGCCAGCAGCACACCCCGTAGCGGGAGTGTCATCTACGAGCAGTACTTC.